Listed here are 5 T cell receptor beta chains from one sample, sequenced in a study of blood T cell repertoires in COVID-19. Profiling relied on immunoSEQ multiplex PCR, and the TCRdb table lists in-frame clones only, not all of them. This table holds about 260,000 clones, around nine tenths found once. Sequencing used peripheral blood. These receptors all stem from a woman aged 30 to 39 with COVID-19, enrolled during active disease.

J is TRBJ2-6 and V is TRBV30; D is uncertain. This CDR3 is 14 amino acids long. Per germline, CDR1 GTSNPN and CDR2 SVGIG (reference sequence). V lost 3 bases and J lost 0, with 6 bases in between. CDR3 sequence reads: CAWRLHSGANVLTF. The DNA of the CDR3 is TGTGCCTGGAGACTCCACTCTGGGGCCAACGTCCTGACTTTC.

The J gene is TRBJ2-3, the V gene TRBV7-9; 7 nucleotides align to TRBD2. The trim removed 4 bases at V and 3 bases at J, leaving 7 bases unmatched. Germline values: CDR1 SEHNR, CDR2 FQNEAQ (reference sequence). This CDR3 has 15 amino acids. CDR3 residues: CASSSPAGVTDTQYF. The CDR3 DNA reads as TGTGCCAGCAGCTCCCCGGCGGGGGTGACAGATACGCAGTATTTT.

The chain carries TRBV19 and TRBJ2-3, with TRBD2 as a possible D gene (6 bases). The CDR3 runs 14 residues. Germline-derived CDR1 and CDR2 are LNHDA and SQIVND (reference sequence). V was cut by 6 bases and J by 3 bases, with 13 bases left in between. In DNA, the CDR3 is TGTGCCAGTAGCGACCGCGGAGGGACAGATACGCAGTATTTT. It yields the protein CASSDRGGTDTQYF.

The chain joins TRBV19 to TRBJ2-1, with 11 bases aligning to TRBD1. The CDR3 has 16 amino acids. Losses at the gene ends were 3 bases for V and 7 bases for J; bases not matched to a gene: 8. Germline CDR1 reads LNHDA; CDR2 reads SQIVND (reference sequence). This chain's CDR3 is CASSIGQGARRNEQFF. CDR3 nucleotide sequence: TGTGCCAGTAGTATCGGACAGGGGGCACGTCGGAATGAGCAGTTCTTC.

This clone was counted a single time. The V gene is TRBV28, the J gene TRBJ2-5, with 11 bases matching TRBD2. Germline loops: CDR1 MDHEN, CDR2 SYDVKM. The CDR3 totals 16 residues. The J segment lost 1 base and the V segment lost 5 bases, leaving 6 bases of the junction unmatched. CDR3 nucleotide sequence: TGTGCCAGCAGTCCGGGGACTAGCGGTCCCCAAGAGACCCAGTACTTC. Its protein is CASSPGTSGPQETQYF.